The T cell receptor beta chain under discussion was sequenced for a study of OX40 agonist ivuxolimab in advanced cancers. Study-wide context: Patients receiving dose escalation had hepatocellular carcinoma, melanoma, renal cell or head and neck cancer. The group had a mean age of around 64 years, ranged from 23 to 79, and was 82.7% male.

As regards this clone: Its antigen is not identified.

Assay: immunoSEQ multiplex PCR; the TCRdb copy retains only in-frame clones and omits some. This table has around 56,000 clones, 88% appearing once. The germline V and J ends were trimmed by 3 bases and 6 bases, with 11 bases remaining between them. CDR1 is MGHRA, CDR2 YSYEKL, per germline. This CDR3 spans 13 amino acids. General study findings and limits: Specificity for antigen went undetermined in the expanded peripheral T cells.

Prior autoimmune disease or systemic immunosuppression barred patients. The chain employs TRBV4-1 and TRBJ1-2; D not certain. The material sequenced was CD4+ or CD8+ T cells sorted from blood, taken in a trial of the OX40 agonist ivuxolimab. The sequence derives from an adult with an advanced solid tumor such as melanoma, head and neck, liver or kidney cancer. For the CDR3, the DNA is TGCGCCAGCAGCCACGGACTCCATGATGGCTACACCTTC. Amino acid sequence: CASSHGLHDGYTF.